This entry lists 26 T cell receptor beta chains sequenced from one sample in a study of molecular identifiers for immune sequencing clone quantification. Using its own MiXCR run on the PCR reads, TCRdb lists one record per CDR3 protein. The sample carries about 510,000 distinct CDR3 sequences, 20% to 25% recorded once. The sequenced material came from naive CD8+ T cells from blood, with Jurkat cell RNA spiked in. Subset here: FACS-sorted CD8+CD4-CCR7+CD45RA+ naive T cells. These receptors were taken from a human donor in good health. Some libraries in this study had Jurkat cell RNA spiked in.

This clonotype has a handful of counts. The chain links TRBV11-2 to TRBJ1-5; 8 positions match TRBD1. Germline V gene sequence: CDR1 SGHAT, CDR2 FQNNGV. This CDR3 spans 15 amino acids. V was pared by 5 bases and J by 7 bases, with 10 bases of the junction left unmatched. Here the CDR3 reads CASSPGQAPGQPQHF. CDR3 nucleotides: TGTGCCAGCAGCCCGGGACAGGCCCCGGGCCAGCCCCAGCATTTT.

This clonotype came up a few times. CDR3 residues: CATSDRGSIDTQYF. The CDR3 region has the DNA TGTGCCACCAGTGATCGCGGGAGTATAGATACGCAGTATTTT. The chain combines TRBV24-1 with TRBJ2-3; TRBD2 aligns across 7 bases. Germline CDR1 reads KGHDR; CDR2 reads SFDVKD. Trimming at V came to 3 bases and at J to 5 bases, leaving 4 bases not matched to a gene. This CDR3 contains 14 residues.

This clonotype occurred many times. This sequence joins TRBV12-3 or TRBV12-4 and TRBJ2-7; 8 bases agree with TRBD1. V lost 3 bases and J lost 5; bases outside the gene matches: 9. There are 15 residues in the CDR3. CDR3 DNA sequence: TGTGCCAGCAGTTTTAGGGCAGGGGGCAAGAACGAGCAGTACTTC. It specifies CASSFRAGGKNEQYF.

This clonotype was counted many times. V and J are TRBV7-9 and TRBJ1-6; D remains unclear. This CDR3 region has 15 residues. Trimming stripped 5 bases from V and 6 bases from J, with 14 bases between. Germline V CDR1 and CDR2: SEHNR, FQNEAQ (reference sequence). The CDR3: CASSHSGPINSPLHF. The CDR3 nucleotides are TGTGCCAGCAGCCACTCCGGACCGATTAATTCACCCCTCCACTTT.

This clonotype appeared a few times. The gene calls are TRBV5-6 and TRBJ2-3; TRBD2 matches at 11 bases. CDR3 length equals 15 residues. CDR1 and CDR2 from the germline V gene are SGHDT and YYEEEE. V lost 4 bases to trimming and J lost 8 bases; unmatched junction nucleotides: 9. CDR3 loop: CASSTTSGSLTTQYF. The CDR3 DNA follows: TGTGCCAGCAGCACAACTAGCGGGAGTTTAACTACGCAGTATTTT.

Regarding this clonotype: A much bigger clone sits one base away, suggesting this may be a read error. This chain joins TRBV19 and TRBJ2-2; tentatively, D is TRBD2 (5 bases). The CDR3 runs to 15 residues. Germline loops: CDR1 LNHDA, CDR2 SQIVND (reference sequence). CDR3 nucleotides: TGTGCCAGTAGTATTTTAACTCAGAACACCGGGGAGCTGTTGTTT. It translates to CASSILTQNTGELLF.

A word on this clonotype: Compared with germline, one end of the junction differs, possibly owing to a read error. The J gene is TRBJ2-7, the V gene TRBV28; 7 bases are shared with TRBD2. This CDR3 spans 15 amino acids. CDR1 and CDR2 from the germline V gene are MDHEN and SYDVKM. CDR3 loop: CASSSTGLRPYVQYF. The CDR3 coding sequence is TGTGCCAGCAGTTCCACGGGACTACGGCCCTACGTGCAGTACTTC.

The chain employs TRBV21-1 and TRBJ1-5; no check of the table's D call, TRBD1, against the DNA was made. TRBV21-1 is a documented pseudogene. The CDR3 spans 17 residues. DNA for the CDR3: TGTGCCAGCAGCAATGACCCTGGACAGGGAGGGTATCAGCCCCAGCATTTT. Its protein is CASSNDPGQGGYQPQHF.

This clonotype has ten or more counts. The V gene is TRBV12-3 or TRBV12-4, the J gene TRBJ2-3; D not certain. The V end lost 5 bases, the J end lost 6 bases, and 12 bases lay between the germline ends. The CDR3 runs to 13 residues. The CDR3 reads CASSAKAVDTQYF. In DNA form, the CDR3 reads TGTGCCAGCAGTGCGAAGGCGGTCGATACGCAGTATTTT.

Note on this clonotype: A junction end diverges from the germline sequence, so it may reflect a read error. CDR3 protein: CASRGGGGKQPQHF. CDR3 sequence (DNA): TGTGCCAGCAGGGGGGGGGGCGGCAAGCAGCCCCAGCATTTT. The chain has TRBV12-3 or TRBV12-4 and TRBJ1-5; TRBD1 might be the D (6 bases). The CDR3 extends over 14 amino acids.

This clonotype occurred many times. This sequence joins TRBV7-9 and TRBJ1-1; the match to TRBD1 covers 7 bases. V was clipped by 11 bases and J by 0 bases; unmatched bases: 15. The CDR3 spans 16 residues. Germline CDR1 SEHNR, CDR2 FQNEAQ (reference sequence). Here the CDR3 reads CADALYQGGLNTEAFF. The CDR3 nucleotides read TGTGCCGACGCGCTCTATCAGGGGGGCCTGAACACTGAAGCTTTCTTT.

The table lists this clonotype with many counts. The chain couples TRBV5-6 to TRBJ2-3, with D uncertain. There are 18 residues in the CDR3. Germline V gene data show CDR1 as SGHDT and CDR2 as YYEEEE. Deletions cut 1 base from V and 4 bases from J, with 22 bases between. CDR3 coding DNA: TGTGCCAGCAGCTTGTACCTCGGACGCCCATTGCGTCCAGATACGCAGTATTTT. It codes for CASSLYLGRPLRPDTQYF.

This clonotype was picked up many times. The chain employs TRBV6-5 and TRBJ1-1; 7 bases line up with TRBD1. V shed 2 bases and J 4 bases; nucleotides not matched to a gene: 4. This CDR3 is 14 amino acids long. Germline assignment: CDR1 MNHEY and CDR2 SVGAGI. The CDR3 sequence is CASSYTDRLTEAFF. CDR3 nucleotides: TGTGCCAGCAGTTACACGGACAGGCTCACTGAAGCTTTCTTT.

Ten or more counts support this clonotype. This chain uses TRBV12-5 with TRBJ2-3; D is tentatively TRBD1 or TRBD2 (5 bases each). CDR1 and CDR2 from the germline V gene are LGHNT and FRNRAP. The CDR3 is 16 amino acids. V lost 6 bases and J lost 6, with 22 bases in between. The CDR3: CASGSVSGTTPDTQYF. In DNA, the CDR3 is TGTGCTAGTGGATCTGTCTCCGGGACGACCCCCGATACGCAGTATTTT. Complete variable domain (other parts from reference TRBV12-5 and TRBJ2-3): DARVTQTPRHKVTEMGQEVTMRCQPILGHNTVFWYRQTMMQGLELLAYFRNRAPLDDSGMPKDRFSAEMPDATLATLKIQPSEPRDSAVYFCASGSVSGTTPDTQYFGPGTRLTVL.

As regards this clonotype: This could be a read error, since a much larger clone is one nucleotide away. V is TRBV7-8 and J is TRBJ1-1; TRBD1 matches 8 bases. The CDR3 contains 17 residues. The V gene's germline CDR1 is SGHVS and CDR2 FQNEAQ. CDR3 sequence reads: CASSLWTGLASNTEALF. CDR3 nucleotide sequence: TGTGCCAGCAGCTTATGGACAGGGCTAGCTTCGAACACTGAAGCTCTCTTT.

This clonotype has a count of ten or more. The chain employs TRBV6-5 and TRBJ1-1; a weak D match, TRBD1 (6 bases). Germline V gene sequence: CDR1 MNHEY, CDR2 SVGAGI. This CDR3 has 14 residues. Trimming took 5 bases from V and 1 from J, leaving 11 bases between them. The CDR3 DNA reads as TGTGCCAGCAGTAACAGGGCCGGGAACACTGAAGCTTTCTTT. As protein: CASSNRAGNTEAFF.

The chain has TRBV12-3 or TRBV12-4 and TRBJ2-2; 8 bases agree with TRBD1. The CDR3 has 17 residues. The V and J ends lost 5 bases and 0 bases, in that order; junction bases with no gene match: 8. The CDR3 sequence: CASSTAGGLPNTGELFF. CDR3 in DNA: TGTGCCAGCAGTACTGCAGGGGGCCTACCGAACACCGGGGAGCTGTTTTTT.

This clonotype was seen more than once but under ten times. The chain recombines TRBV4-3 with TRBJ1-1, with 8 bases lining up with TRBD1. V shed 0 bases and J 8 bases; nucleotides not matched to a gene: 17. This CDR3 contains 18 residues. The germline V gene has CDR1 LGHNA and CDR2 YSLEER. The CDR3 DNA reads as TGCGCCAGCAGCCAAGATGTGGGACAGGCCCCTGCAAATTCGGAAGCTTTCTTT. Its protein product is CASSQDVGQAPANSEAFF.

The CDR3 DNA reads as TGTGCCAGCAAAGGACAGGGGGCATACACCGGGGAGCTGTTTTTT. This translates into CASKGQGAYTGELFF. This rearrangement joins TRBV3-1 to TRBJ2-2; the match to TRBD1 covers 11 bases. Germline loops: CDR1 LGHDT, CDR2 YNNKEL (reference sequence). V was pared by 7 bases and J by 3 bases, with 4 bases of the junction left unmatched. The CDR3 has 15 amino acids.

This clonotype was seen only a few times. A junction end diverges from the germline sequence, so it may reflect a read error. J is TRBJ2-7 and V is TRBV14; no clear D gene. In germline, CDR1 is SGHDN, CDR2 FVKESK. The CDR3 contains 16 residues. Written as DNA, the CDR3 is TGTGCCAGCAGCCAAGGGACCGGCCAGAGCTCCCACGAGCAGTACTTC. Protein product: CASSQGTGQSSHEQYF. The complete variable domain, with remaining parts taken from reference TRBV14 and TRBJ2-7, reads EAGVTQFPSHSVIEKGQTVTLRCDPISGHDNLYWYRRVMGKEIKFLLHFVKESKQDESGMPNNRFLAERTGGTYSTLKVQPAELEDSGVYFCASSQGTGQSSHEQYFGPGTRLTVT.

Ten or more counts support this clonotype. This chain joins TRBV20-1 and TRBJ2-3; D gene unclear. The length of the CDR3 is 15 residues. CDR1 and CDR2 from the germline V gene are DFQATT and SNEGSKA (reference sequence). Trimming removed 0 bases at V and 3 bases at J, with 13 bases between. The CDR3: CSARDQAMRTDTQYF. The CDR3 nucleotides read TGCAGTGCTAGAGATCAGGCAATGAGGACAGATACGCAGTATTTT.

As regards this clonotype: Possible read error: a much larger clone is one base away. J is TRBJ2-6 and V is TRBV5-3; a weak D match, TRBD1 (6 bases). TRBV5-3 is flagged as an ORF with uncertain function. This CDR3 is 16 amino acids long. V lost 8 bases, J lost 3 bases, and 18 bases lay in between. CDR3 in amino acids: CASSEDSHYGANVLTF. The CDR3 DNA reads as TGTGCCAGCAGCGAGGACAGTCACTATGGGGCCAACGTCCTGACTTTC.

With regard to this clonotype: This sequence may be a read error, since a much larger clone differs from it by one base. This chain joins TRBV12-3 or TRBV12-4 and TRBJ2-5; perhaps D is TRBD1 or TRBD2 (5 bases each). The V and J ends lost 11 bases and 1 base respectively, with 17 bases between them. The CDR3 is made up of 14 amino acids. The CDR3 nucleotides are TGTGCCGGCAACCCTGGGGGAACCCAAGAGACCCAGTACTTC. This gives the protein CAGNPGGTQETQYF.

This clonotype occurred once. With a much larger clone just one base away, this may be a read error. The chain couples TRBV9 to TRBJ2-7; TRBD1 agrees at 10 bases. Germline values: CDR1 SGDLS, CDR2 YYNGEE. The CDR3 totals 15 residues. Losses at the gene ends were 0 bases for V and 5 bases for J; bases not matched to a gene: 5. CDR3: CASSVEGTGAHEQYF. The CDR3 DNA reads TGTGCCAGCAGCGTAGAAGGGACAGGGGCCCACGAGCAGTACTTC.

About this clonotype: A read error may be the cause here, since a much bigger clone is one base away. This CDR3 fails to terminate in the conserved phenylalanine or tryptophan, so it likely reflects a read error. The chain combines TRBV4-2 with TRBJ2-7, with 8 bases that match TRBD2. CDR3 size: 14 residues. The ends lost 1 base at V and 6 bases at J; junction bases unmatched: 5. Germline CDR1 is LGHNA and CDR2 is YNFKEQ. The CDR3 coding sequence is TGTGCCAGCAGCCAAGCAGCGGGGGTTAGCGAGCAGTACCTC. Amino acid sequence: CASSQAAGVSEQYL.

A few counts support this clonotype. The genes are TRBV5-4 and TRBJ2-3; D unresolved. V shed 4 bases and J shed 4 bases, with 10 bases lying between them. The CDR3 covers 13 residues. The germline V gene encodes CDR1 SGHNT and CDR2 YYREEE (reference sequence). This CDR3 is CASSQRTPDTQYF. The CDR3 bases are TGTGCCAGCAGCCAACGGACCCCAGATACGCAGTATTTT.